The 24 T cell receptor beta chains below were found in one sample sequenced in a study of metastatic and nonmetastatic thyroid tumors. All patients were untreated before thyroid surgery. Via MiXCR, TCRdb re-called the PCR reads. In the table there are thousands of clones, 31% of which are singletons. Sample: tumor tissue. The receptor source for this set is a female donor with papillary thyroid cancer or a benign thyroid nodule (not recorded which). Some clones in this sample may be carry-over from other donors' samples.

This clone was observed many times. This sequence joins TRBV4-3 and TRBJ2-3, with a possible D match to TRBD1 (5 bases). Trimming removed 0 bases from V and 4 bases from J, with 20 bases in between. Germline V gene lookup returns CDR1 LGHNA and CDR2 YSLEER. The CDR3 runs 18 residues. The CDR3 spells CASSQERGGVPTADTQYF. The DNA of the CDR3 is TGCGCCAGCAGCCAAGAAAGGGGCGGAGTGCCGACCGCAGATACGCAGTATTTT.

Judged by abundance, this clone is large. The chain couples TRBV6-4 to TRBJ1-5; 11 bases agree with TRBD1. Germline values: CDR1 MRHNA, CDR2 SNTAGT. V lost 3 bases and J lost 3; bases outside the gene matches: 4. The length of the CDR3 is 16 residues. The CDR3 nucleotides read TGTGCCAGCAGTGATAGGGGACAGGGGGACAATCAGCCCCAGCATTTT. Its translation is CASSDRGQGDNQPQHF.

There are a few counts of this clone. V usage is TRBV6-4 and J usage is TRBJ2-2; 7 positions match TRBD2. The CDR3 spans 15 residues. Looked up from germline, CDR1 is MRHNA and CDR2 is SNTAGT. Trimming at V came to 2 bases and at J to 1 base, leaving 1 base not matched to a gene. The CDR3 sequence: CASSDTSENTGELFF. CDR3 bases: TGTGCCAGCAGTGACACTAGCGAGAACACCGGGGAGCTGTTTTTT.

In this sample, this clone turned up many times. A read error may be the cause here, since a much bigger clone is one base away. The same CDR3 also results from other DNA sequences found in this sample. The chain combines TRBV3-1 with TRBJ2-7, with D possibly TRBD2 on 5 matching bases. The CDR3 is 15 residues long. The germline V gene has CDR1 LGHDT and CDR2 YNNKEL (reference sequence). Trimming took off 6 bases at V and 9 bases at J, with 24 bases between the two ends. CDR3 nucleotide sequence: TGTGCCAGCAGTCTTTCAAGGACTTACACTGTTGGGCAGTACTTC. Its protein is CASSLSRTYTVGQYF.

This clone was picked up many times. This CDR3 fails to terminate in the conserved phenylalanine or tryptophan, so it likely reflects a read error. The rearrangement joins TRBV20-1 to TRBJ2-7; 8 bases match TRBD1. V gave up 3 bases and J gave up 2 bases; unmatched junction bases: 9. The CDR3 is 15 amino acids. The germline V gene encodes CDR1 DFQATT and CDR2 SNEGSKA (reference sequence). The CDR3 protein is CSASPGQGATYEQYL. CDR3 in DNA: TGCAGTGCTAGCCCTGGACAGGGCGCAACCTACGAGCAGTACCTC.

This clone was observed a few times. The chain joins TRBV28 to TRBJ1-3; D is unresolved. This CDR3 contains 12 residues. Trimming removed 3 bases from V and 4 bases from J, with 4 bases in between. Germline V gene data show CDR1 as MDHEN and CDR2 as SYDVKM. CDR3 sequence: CASSFRGNTIYF. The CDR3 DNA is TGTGCCAGCAGTTTTAGGGGAAACACCATATATTTT. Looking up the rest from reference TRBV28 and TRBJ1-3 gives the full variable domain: DVKVTQSSRYLVKRTGEKVFLECVQDMDHENMFWYRQDPGLGLRLIYFSYDVKMKEKGDIPEGYSVSREKKERFSLILESASTNQTSMYLCASSFRGNTIYFGEGSWLTVV.

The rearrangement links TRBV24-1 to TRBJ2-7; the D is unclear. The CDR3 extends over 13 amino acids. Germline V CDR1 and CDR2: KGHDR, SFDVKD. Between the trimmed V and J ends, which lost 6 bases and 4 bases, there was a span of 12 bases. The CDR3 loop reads CATSTPGAYEQYF. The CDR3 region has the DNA TGTGCCACCAGTACTCCGGGTGCATACGAGCAGTACTTC.

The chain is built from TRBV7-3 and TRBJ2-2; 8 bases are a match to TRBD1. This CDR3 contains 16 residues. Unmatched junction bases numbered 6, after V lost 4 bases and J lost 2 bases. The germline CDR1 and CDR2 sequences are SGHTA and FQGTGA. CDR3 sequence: CASSSWTGSNTGELFF. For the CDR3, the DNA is TGTGCCAGCAGCTCCTGGACAGGGAGCAACACCGGGGAGCTGTTTTTT.

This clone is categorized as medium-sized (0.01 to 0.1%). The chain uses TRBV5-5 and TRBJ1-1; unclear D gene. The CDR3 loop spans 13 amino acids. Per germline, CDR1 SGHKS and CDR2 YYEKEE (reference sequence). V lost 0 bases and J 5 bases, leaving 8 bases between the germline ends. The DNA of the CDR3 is TGTGCCAGCAGCTTGGATATGGGGACTGAAGCTTTCTTT. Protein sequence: CASSLDMGTEAFF.

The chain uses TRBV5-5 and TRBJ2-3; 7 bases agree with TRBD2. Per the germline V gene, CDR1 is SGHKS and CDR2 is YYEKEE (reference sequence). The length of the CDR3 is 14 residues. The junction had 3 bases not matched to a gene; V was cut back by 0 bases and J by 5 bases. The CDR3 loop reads CASSLDLAEDTQYF. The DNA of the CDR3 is TGTGCCAGCAGCTTGGATCTAGCGGAAGATACGCAGTATTTT.

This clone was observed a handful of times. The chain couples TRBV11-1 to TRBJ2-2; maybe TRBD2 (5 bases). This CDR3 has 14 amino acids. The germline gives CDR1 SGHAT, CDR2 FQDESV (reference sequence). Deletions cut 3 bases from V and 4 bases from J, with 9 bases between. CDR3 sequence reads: CASSFTSGTGELFF. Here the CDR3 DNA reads TGTGCCAGCAGCTTTACTAGTGGCACCGGGGAGCTGTTTTTT.

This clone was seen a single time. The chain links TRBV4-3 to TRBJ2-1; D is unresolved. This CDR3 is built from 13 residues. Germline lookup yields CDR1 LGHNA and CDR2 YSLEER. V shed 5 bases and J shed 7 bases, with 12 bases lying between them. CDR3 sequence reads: CASSTLTCNEQFF. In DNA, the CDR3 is TGCGCCAGCAGCACCCTGACATGTAATGAGCAGTTCTTC.

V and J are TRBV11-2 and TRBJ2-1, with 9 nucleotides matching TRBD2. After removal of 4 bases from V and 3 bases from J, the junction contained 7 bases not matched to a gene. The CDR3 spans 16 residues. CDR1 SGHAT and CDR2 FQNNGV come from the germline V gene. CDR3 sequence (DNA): TGTGCCAGCAGCTACAGCGGGGGGAGCCTCTACAATGAGCAGTTCTTC. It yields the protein CASSYSGGSLYNEQFF.

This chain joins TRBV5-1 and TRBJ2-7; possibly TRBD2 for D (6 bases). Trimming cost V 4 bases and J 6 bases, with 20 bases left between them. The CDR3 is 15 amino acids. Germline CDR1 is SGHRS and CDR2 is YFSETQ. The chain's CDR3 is CASSRGLAPGVEQYF. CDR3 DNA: TGCGCCAGCAGCCGTGGTCTGGCCCCGGGGGTCGAGCAGTACTTC.

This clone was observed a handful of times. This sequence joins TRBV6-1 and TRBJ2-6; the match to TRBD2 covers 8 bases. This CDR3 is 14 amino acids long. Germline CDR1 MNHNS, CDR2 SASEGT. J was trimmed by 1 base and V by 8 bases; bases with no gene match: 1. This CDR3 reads CASRGGSGANVLTF. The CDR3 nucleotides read TGTGCCAGCCGGGGGGGGTCTGGGGCCAACGTCCTGACTTTC.

The CDR3 coding sequence is TGTGCCAGCAGCTTAGCCTCGCGGGAGCCCGACAATGAGCAGTTCTTC. This encodes CASSLASREPDNEQFF. The chain couples TRBV7-2 to TRBJ2-1, with 7 bases aligning to TRBD2. J was trimmed by 5 bases and V by 0 bases; bases with no gene match: 7. Germline CDR1 SGHTA, CDR2 FQGNSA. The CDR3 covers 16 residues.

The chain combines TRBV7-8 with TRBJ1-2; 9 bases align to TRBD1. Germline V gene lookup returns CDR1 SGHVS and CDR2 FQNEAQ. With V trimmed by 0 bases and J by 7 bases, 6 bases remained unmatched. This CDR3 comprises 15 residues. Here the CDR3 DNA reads TGTGCCAGCAGCTTAGCCCCGGGACAGGGCCGTGGCTACACCTTC. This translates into CASSLAPGQGRGYTF. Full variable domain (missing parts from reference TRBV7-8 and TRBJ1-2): GAGVSQSPRYKVAKRGQDVALRCDPISGHVSLFWYQQALGQGPEFLTYFQNEAQLDKSGLPSDRFFAERPEGSVSTLKIQRTQQEDSAVYLCASSLAPGQGRGYTFGSGTRLTVV.

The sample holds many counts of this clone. The CDR3 reads CASSYYRTGNYGYTF. The CDR3 DNA reads TGTGCCAGCAGTTACTACAGAACAGGAAACTATGGCTACACCTTC. V gene TRBV6-5 combines with J gene TRBJ1-2; possibly TRBD1 for D (5 bases). Germline assignment: CDR1 MNHEY and CDR2 SVGAGI. This CDR3 contains 15 residues. V lost 1 base to trimming and J lost 2 bases, with 11 bases between them.

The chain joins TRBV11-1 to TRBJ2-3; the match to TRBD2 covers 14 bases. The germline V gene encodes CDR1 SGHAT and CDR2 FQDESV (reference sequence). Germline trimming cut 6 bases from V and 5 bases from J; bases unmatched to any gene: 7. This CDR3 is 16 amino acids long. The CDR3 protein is CASRGLAGGVGDTQYF. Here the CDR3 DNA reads TGTGCCAGCAGAGGACTAGCGGGGGGAGTCGGAGATACGCAGTATTTT.

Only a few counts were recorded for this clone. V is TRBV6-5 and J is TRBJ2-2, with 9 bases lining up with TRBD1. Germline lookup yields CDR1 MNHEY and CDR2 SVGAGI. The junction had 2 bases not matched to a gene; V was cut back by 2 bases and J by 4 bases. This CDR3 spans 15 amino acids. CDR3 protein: CASSYRDRVTGELFF. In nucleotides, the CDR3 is TGTGCCAGCAGTTACCGGGACAGGGTCACCGGGGAGCTGTTTTTT.

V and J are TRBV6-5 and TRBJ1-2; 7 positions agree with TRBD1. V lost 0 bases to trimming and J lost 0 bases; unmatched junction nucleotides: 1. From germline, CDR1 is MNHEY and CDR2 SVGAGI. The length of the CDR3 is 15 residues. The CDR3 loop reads CASSYSGTANYGYTF. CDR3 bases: TGTGCCAGCAGTTACTCCGGGACAGCTAACTATGGCTACACCTTC.

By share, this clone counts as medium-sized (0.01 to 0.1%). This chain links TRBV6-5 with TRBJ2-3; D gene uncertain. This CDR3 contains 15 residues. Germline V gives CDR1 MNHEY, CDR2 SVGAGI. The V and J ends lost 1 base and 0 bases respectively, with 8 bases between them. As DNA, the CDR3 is TGTGCCAGCAGTTACTTAGTCTCTAGCACAGATACGCAGTATTTT. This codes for CASSYLVSSTDTQYF.

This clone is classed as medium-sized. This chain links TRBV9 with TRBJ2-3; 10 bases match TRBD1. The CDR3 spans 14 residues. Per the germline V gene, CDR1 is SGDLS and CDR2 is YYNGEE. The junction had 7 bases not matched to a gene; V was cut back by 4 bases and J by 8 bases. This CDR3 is CASSRGQGTATQYF. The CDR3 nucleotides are TGTGCCAGCAGCAGGGGACAGGGGACCGCTACGCAGTATTTT.

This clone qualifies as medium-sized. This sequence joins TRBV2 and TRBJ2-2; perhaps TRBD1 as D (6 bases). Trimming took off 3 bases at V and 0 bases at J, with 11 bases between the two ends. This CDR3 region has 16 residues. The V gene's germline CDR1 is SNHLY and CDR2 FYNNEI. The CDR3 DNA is TGTGCCAGCAGTGAGGCAGGGGTCGCGAACACCGGGGAGCTGTTTTTT. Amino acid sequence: CASSEAGVANTGELFF.